The 26 T cell receptor beta chains presented below share a single source sample, sequenced in a study of blood T cell repertoires in COVID-19. Some clones are missing from TCRdb's copy, which holds only in-frame ones; the method was immunoSEQ multiplex PCR. Altogether some 90,000 clones are present, almost 90% being singletons, with the ten largest covering about 4.3%. Sequencing was performed on peripheral blood. The receptors come from a woman of 80 years or more with active or convalescent COVID-19.

This sequence joins TRBV2 and TRBJ2-1, with 9 bases that match TRBD2. Germline V gene lookup returns CDR1 SNHLY and CDR2 FYNNEI. This CDR3 contains 14 residues. The V segment lost 5 bases and the J segment 5 bases; nucleotides outside the gene matches: 4. CDR3: CASSLGLANNEQFF. CDR3 in DNA: TGTGCCAGCAGTCTCGGACTAGCGAACAATGAGCAGTTCTTC.

The chain carries TRBV11-2 and TRBJ2-2; possible D gene TRBD1, 5 bases. V was pared by 2 bases and J by 3 bases, with 13 bases between. This CDR3 is 16 amino acids long. Germline V gene sequence: CDR1 SGHAT, CDR2 FQNNGV. CDR3 residues: CASSLLRGQDTGELFF. CDR3 DNA: TGTGCCAGCAGCTTATTAAGAGGACAAGACACCGGGGAGCTGTTTTTT.

This chain uses TRBV6-5 with TRBJ1-1, with a weak D call TRBD1 (6 bases). V was trimmed by 2 bases and J by 1 base, leaving 8 bases between them. This CDR3 contains 14 residues. The V gene's germline CDR1 is MNHEY and CDR2 SVGAGI. The CDR3 DNA reads as TGTGCCAGCAGTTACCTGGGGGCGAACACTGAAGCTTTCTTT. Translated: CASSYLGANTEAFF.

The chain links TRBV19 to TRBJ1-5; 7 bases line up with TRBD1. The V gene's germline CDR1 is LNHDA and CDR2 SQIVND (reference sequence). The CDR3 length is 14 residues. After removal of 3 bases from V and 7 bases from J, the junction contained 6 bases not matched to a gene. As DNA, the CDR3 is TGTGCCAGTAGTATCAACAGGGGTCGGCAGCCCCAGCATTTT. Its protein is CASSINRGRQPQHF.

The rearrangement uses TRBV30 and TRBJ2-7; tentatively, D is TRBD1 (6 bases). The germline V and J ends were trimmed by 3 bases and 5 bases, with 14 bases remaining between them. CDR1 is GTSNPN and CDR2 is SVGIG in the germline V gene (reference sequence). CDR3 length: 13 amino acids. The DNA of the CDR3 is TGTGCCTGGAGAGGGCAGGGGTGGCACGAGCAGTACTTC. Its translation: CAWRGQGWHEQYF.

This rearrangement joins TRBV5-1 to TRBJ2-7, with unresolved D. V gave up 0 bases and J gave up 6 bases, with 13 bases separating them. CDR3 size: 14 residues. Germline CDR1 SGHRS, CDR2 YFSETQ. CDR3: CASSLAPETPEQYF. The CDR3 DNA reads TGCGCCAGCAGCTTGGCCCCGGAGACCCCCGAGCAGTACTTC.

A few counts support this clone. The genes are TRBV5-6 and TRBJ1-1; D is ambiguous. The CDR3 spans 13 residues. V gave up 5 bases and J gave up 1 base, with 9 bases separating them. CDR1 SGHDT and CDR2 YYEEEE come from the germline V gene. CDR3 coding DNA: TGTGCCAGCAGACAACCGGGGAACACTGAAGCTTTCTTT. Amino acids: CASRQPGNTEAFF.

The CDR3 here is CASSGWSSGGDNEQFF. In DNA form, the CDR3 reads TGCGCCAGCAGCGGGTGGAGTAGCGGGGGTGACAATGAGCAGTTCTTC. This chain joins TRBV5-1 and TRBJ2-1, with TRBD2 matching 9 bases. Germline values: CDR1 SGHRS, CDR2 YFSETQ. The CDR3 spans 16 residues. V shed 4 bases, J shed 5 bases, and the junction held 10 bases outside the gene matches.

This clone has just one count. The chain combines TRBV6-2 or TRBV6-3 with TRBJ1-2; D not certain. The CDR3 is made up of 13 amino acids. Trimming pared 3 bases from V and 5 bases from J, leaving 10 bases between. Germline V lookup: CDR1 MNHEY, CDR2 SVGEGT. The CDR3, as DNA: TGTGCCAGCAGTTATTTGGCCTTGTATGGCTACACCTTC. This gives the protein CASSYLALYGYTF.

This clone was observed a few times. V is TRBV6-2 or TRBV6-3 and J is TRBJ1-1, with TRBD1 identical over 9 bases. The V segment lost 6 bases and the J segment 6 bases; nucleotides outside the gene matches: 14. Looked up from germline, CDR1 is MNHEY and CDR2 is SVGEGT. CDR3 size: 16 residues. The DNA for the CDR3 is TGTGCCAGCAGCCTTGGAGGGACAGGGTCAAAAGCTGAAGCTTTCTTT. Translating it yields CASSLGGTGSKAEAFF.

CDR3 in amino acids: CASSLRTGNYEQYF. CDR3 nucleotides: TGCGCCAGCAGCTTGCGGACAGGGAACTACGAGCAGTACTTC. This chain joins TRBV5-1 and TRBJ2-7; 8 bases align to TRBD1. Germline CDR1 SGHRS, CDR2 YFSETQ. V shed 1 base and J 3 bases; nucleotides not matched to a gene: 3. The CDR3 is made up of 14 amino acids.

This clone was recorded only once. The chain recombines TRBV10-1 with TRBJ2-1; TRBD2 agrees at 13 bases. The CDR3 is 19 residues long. V dropped 3 bases and J dropped 4; count of bases not matched to a gene: 12. Germline values: CDR1 WNHNN, CDR2 SYGVQD (reference sequence). CDR3 residues: CASSDAGLAGVLGYNEQFF. CDR3 in DNA: TGCGCCAGCAGTGATGCTGGACTAGCGGGAGTTCTCGGGTACAATGAGCAGTTCTTC.

V gene TRBV28 combines with J gene TRBJ2-5; weak D call: TRBD2 (7 bases). The CDR3 totals 14 residues. The germline V and J ends were trimmed by 5 bases and 2 bases, with 12 bases remaining between them. Looked up from germline, CDR1 is MDHEN and CDR2 is SYDVKM. The CDR3 bases are TGTGCCAGCAGTGTGGGGGGGGCGCAAGAGACCCAGTACTTC. The encoded protein is CASSVGGAQETQYF.

The CDR3 loop reads CASSLNLRGPQYF. CDR3 DNA: TGTGCCAGCAGTTTAAATCTGCGGGGCCCTCAGTACTTC. The chain uses TRBV7-2 and TRBJ2-7; TRBD2 is a possible D gene (6 bases). V was clipped by 6 bases and J by 10 bases, with 19 bases between them. Germline values: CDR1 SGHTA, CDR2 FQGNSA. The CDR3 loop spans 13 amino acids.

This clone was detected only once. The DNA for the CDR3 is TGTGCCAGCAGCCAAGGGGGACTAGCGGGCTTCCAAGAGACCCAGTACTTC. Encoded protein: CASSQGGLAGFQETQYF. This chain links TRBV3-1 (or the pseudogene TRBV3-2) with TRBJ2-5; 12 nucleotides line up with TRBD2. The V segment lost 1 base and the J segment 1 base; nucleotides outside the gene matches: 4. CDR3 length: 17 residues. Germline V gives CDR1 LGHDT, CDR2 YNNKEL (reference sequence).

The chain couples TRBV10-1 to TRBJ2-1, with D perhaps TRBD2 (5 bases). Per germline, CDR1 WNHNN and CDR2 SYGVQD (reference sequence). This CDR3 contains 15 residues. V lost 3 bases and J 9 bases, leaving 18 bases between the germline ends. The CDR3 spells CASSDNTMTIGEQFF. Written as DNA, the CDR3 is TGCGCCAGCAGTGATAATACCATGACTATAGGTGAGCAGTTCTTC.

The chain couples TRBV12-3 or TRBV12-4 to TRBJ1-1, with no clear D. Trimming stripped 5 bases from V and 5 bases from J, with 12 bases between. This CDR3 region has 13 residues. For the CDR3, the DNA is TGTGCCAGCAGTCTGGTTACGGGTACTGAAGCTTTCTTT. It codes for CASSLVTGTEAFF.

This clone was detected once. J is TRBJ2-3 and V is TRBV18, with 12 nucleotides matching TRBD2. Germline-derived CDR1 and CDR2 are KGHSH and LQKENI. The J segment lost 1 base and the V segment lost 4 bases, leaving 9 bases of the junction unmatched. The CDR3 extends over 18 amino acids. CDR3 amino acids: CASSLPSGRAVGTDTQYF. The CDR3 DNA is TGTGCCAGCTCACTGCCTAGCGGGAGGGCCGTTGGCACAGATACGCAGTATTTT.

The genes are TRBV5-1 and TRBJ2-2; TRBD2 aligns across 7 bases. The germline V gene encodes CDR1 SGHRS and CDR2 YFSETQ. The CDR3 totals 15 residues. The V segment lost 7 bases and the J segment 2 bases; nucleotides outside the gene matches: 8. Written as DNA, the CDR3 is TGCGCCAGCCGAATTAGCGGGCCCAACACCGGGGAGCTGTTTTTT. Encoded protein: CASRISGPNTGELFF.

CDR3 bases: TGTGCCAGCAGCCCACGGAGGCTAGGGAAAGAGACCCAGTACTTC. Amino acids: CASSPRRLGKETQYF. The chain uses TRBV5-6 and TRBJ2-5, with D possibly being TRBD2 (5 bases). V was clipped by 4 bases and J by 3 bases, with 16 bases between them. CDR1 and CDR2 from the germline V gene are SGHDT and YYEEEE. The CDR3 totals 15 residues.

The chain joins TRBV5-4 to TRBJ2-1, with 9 bases lining up with TRBD2. Trimming cost V 2 bases and J 0 bases; bases outside gene matches: 0. This CDR3 region has 15 residues. Germline CDR1 reads SGHNT; CDR2 reads YYREEE (reference sequence). The CDR3 spells CASSFSGSSYNEQFF. The CDR3 nucleotides read TGTGCCAGCAGCTTTAGCGGGAGCTCCTACAATGAGCAGTTCTTC.

J is TRBJ2-7 and V is TRBV15, with 7 bases matching TRBD1. V lost 1 base, J lost 7 bases, and 10 bases stayed unmatched. The CDR3 is made up of 15 amino acids. Germline values: CDR1 LNHNV, CDR2 YYDKDF (reference sequence). CDR3 DNA: TGTGCCACCAGCAGAGGGGGACAGTTCATTTTTGAGCAGTACTTC. Protein product: CATSRGGQFIFEQYF.

The chain employs TRBV19 and TRBJ1-5; no clear D gene. V lost 3 bases and J lost 1, with 7 bases in between. Germline V gene lookup returns CDR1 LNHDA and CDR2 SQIVND (reference sequence). The CDR3 has 14 residues. CDR3 in amino acids: CASSISSSNQPQHF. In DNA form, the CDR3 reads TGTGCCAGTAGTATTTCGTCCAGCAATCAGCCCCAGCATTTT.

The genes are TRBV4-3 and TRBJ2-1; the D is unclear. V was pared by 0 bases and J by 8 bases, with 8 bases between. The CDR3 consists of 13 residues. The germline V gene encodes CDR1 LGHNA and CDR2 YSLEER. In DNA, the CDR3 is TGCGCCAGCAGCCAAGAAAAATCCTATGAGCAGTTCTTC. Its protein is CASSQEKSYEQFF.

The gene calls are TRBV11-1 and TRBJ2-5; perhaps TRBD2 as D (6 bases). The CDR3 is 14 amino acids. Germline V gene sequence: CDR1 SGHAT, CDR2 FQDESV (reference sequence). Trimming shortened V by 1 base and J by 6 bases, and 12 bases separated the two germline ends. The CDR3 sequence: CASSLEGGGKTQYF. CDR3 DNA: TGTGCCAGCAGCTTAGAAGGAGGCGGGAAGACCCAGTACTTC.

This chain connects TRBV4-3 to TRBJ2-1; 15 positions agree with TRBD2. CDR1 is LGHNA, CDR2 YSLEER, per germline. This CDR3 spans 18 amino acids. V shed 1 base and J 6 bases; nucleotides not matched to a gene: 7. CDR3: CASSQAGGLAGGVNEQFF. The CDR3 DNA is TGCGCCAGCAGCCAAGCCGGGGGACTAGCGGGAGGAGTCAATGAGCAGTTCTTC.